Ten or more counts support the clone carrying this TCR beta chain. Its ends do not fully match the called genes, so a read error is possible. Per the germline V gene, CDR1 is KGHSH and CDR2 is LQKENI. The CDR3 consists of 14 residues. TCRdb ran MiXCR on the PCR reads and lists one entry per CDR3 protein. This sample has about 8,900 distinct CDR3 sequences, with approximately 22% found just once. This sample stems from a study of CXCR3 chemokines and chemotherapy response in bladder cancer. The clonotype comes from a human donor with bladder cancer that did not respond to neoadjuvant chemotherapy. The V gene is TRBV18, the J gene TRBJ1-4, with D perhaps matching TRBD1 (6 bases). This material was obtained from a patient whose treatment included neoadjuvant chemotherapy. CDR3 sequence (DNA): TGTGCCAGCGCACCGACAGGTGGTAATGAAAAACTGTTTTTT. It encodes CASAPTGGNEKLFF.